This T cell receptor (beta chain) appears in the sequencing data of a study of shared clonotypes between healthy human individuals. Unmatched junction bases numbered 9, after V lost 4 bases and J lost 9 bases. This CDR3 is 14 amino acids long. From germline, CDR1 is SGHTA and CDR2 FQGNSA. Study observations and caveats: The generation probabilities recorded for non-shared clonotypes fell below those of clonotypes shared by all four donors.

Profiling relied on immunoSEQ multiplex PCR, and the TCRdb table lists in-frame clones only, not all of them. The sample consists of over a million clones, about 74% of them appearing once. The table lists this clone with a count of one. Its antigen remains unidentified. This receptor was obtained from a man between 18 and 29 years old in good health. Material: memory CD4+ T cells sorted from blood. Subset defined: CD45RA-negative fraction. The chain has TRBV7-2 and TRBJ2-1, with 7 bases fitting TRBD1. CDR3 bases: TGTGCCAGCAGCTCTGGGGACAGAGGATTTGAGCAGTTCTTC. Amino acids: CASSSGDRGFEQFF.